Listed here are 18 T cell receptor beta chains from one sample, sequenced in a study of cytomegalovirus exposure and HLA in healthy donors. Assay used: immunoSEQ multiplex PCR; TCRdb lists only in-frame clones, some missing. This sample has under 85,000 clones, with approximately 94% found just once. The sample was PBMCs. Receptors were obtained from a woman between 18 and 29 years old in good health and CMV-seropositive.

CDR3 in amino acids: CASSLVRGRRTDTQYF. CDR3 bases: TGTGCCAGCAGCTTGGTACGTGGGAGACGCACAGATACGCAGTATTTT. The rearrangement joins TRBV5-6 to TRBJ2-3; weak D call: TRBD2 (5 bases). The CDR3 has 16 amino acids. Trimming took off 0 bases at V and 1 base at J, with 12 bases between the two ends. Germline CDR1 and CDR2: SGHDT and YYEEEE.

This clone is a singleton in its sample. The chain joins TRBV4-3 to TRBJ1-4, with 9 bases matching TRBD1. This CDR3 has 16 residues. The ends lost 0 bases at V and 7 bases at J; junction bases unmatched: 6. CDR1 and CDR2 (germline): LGHNA, YSLEER. Written as DNA, the CDR3 is TGCGCCAGCAGCCAAGAATCAGGGACAGGGAGTGAAAAACTGTTTTTT. This translates into CASSQESGTGSEKLFF.

J is TRBJ1-5 and V is TRBV19; the D is unclear. The germline CDR1 and CDR2 sequences are LNHDA and SQIVND (reference sequence). CDR3 size: 13 residues. Trimming cost V 7 bases and J 4 bases, with 11 bases left between them. The CDR3 reads CASTLGGNQPQHF. CDR3 nucleotides: TGTGCCAGTACTCTCGGAGGGAATCAGCCCCAGCATTTT.

The chain has TRBV11-3 and TRBJ2-5, with 10 bases lining up with TRBD1. The CDR3 loop spans 15 amino acids. Germline V gene sequence: CDR1 SGHNT, CDR2 YENEEA. V was clipped by 8 bases and J by 5 bases; unmatched bases: 11. The CDR3 is CASGLRQGALETQYF. In DNA, the CDR3 is TGTGCCAGCGGACTAAGACAGGGGGCATTGGAGACCCAGTACTTC. Complete variable domain (other parts from reference TRBV11-3 and TRBJ2-5): EAGVVQSPRYKIIEKKQPVAFWCNPISGHNTLYWYLQNLGQGPELLIRYENEEAVDDSQLPKDRFSAERLKGVDSTLKIQPAELGDSAVYLCASGLRQGALETQYFGPGTRLLVL.

This chain links TRBV7-3 with TRBJ1-2; maybe TRBD1 (6 bases). V gave up 0 bases and J gave up 3 bases, with 8 bases separating them. Germline-derived CDR1 and CDR2 are SGHTA and FQGTGA. The CDR3 contains 14 residues. For the CDR3, the DNA is TGTGCCAGCAGCTTAACGTCAGGGGACTATGGCTACACCTTC. Protein: CASSLTSGDYGYTF. Variable domain in full (rest from reference TRBV7-3 and TRBJ1-2): GAGVSQTPSNKVTEKGKYVELRCDPISGHTALYWYRQSLGQGPEFLIYFQGTGAADDSGLPNDRFFAVRPEGSVSTLKIQRTERGDSAVYLCASSLTSGDYGYTFGSGTRLTVV.

The chain recombines TRBV7-2 with TRBJ2-7; tentatively, D is TRBD2 (6 bases). Germline CDR1 SGHTA, CDR2 FQGNSA. The V end lost 2 bases, the J end lost 5 bases, and 10 bases lay between the germline ends. The CDR3 runs 13 residues. Here the CDR3 DNA reads TGTGCCAGCAGCTTATGGTTAGCGGACGAGCAGTACTTC. This translates into CASSLWLADEQYF.

The chain employs TRBV10-3 and TRBJ2-5, with 11 bases fitting TRBD2. Germline V gives CDR1 ENHRY, CDR2 SYGVKD. V gave up 3 bases and J gave up 2 bases; unmatched junction bases: 5. The CDR3 contains 16 residues. The CDR3 sequence: CAISDSTSGIQETQYF. In DNA, the CDR3 is TGTGCCATCAGTGACTCGACTAGCGGGATACAAGAGACCCAGTACTTC.

This chain uses TRBV7-9 with TRBJ2-7; 7 bases are a match to TRBD2. The CDR3 has 16 amino acids. Germline V gene data show CDR1 as SEHNR and CDR2 as FQNEAQ (reference sequence). V was pared by 5 bases and J by 0 bases, with 10 bases of the junction left unmatched. CDR3 in amino acids: CASSDLGGRGSYEQYF. The CDR3 DNA is TGTGCCAGCAGCGATCTGGGGGGGAGAGGCTCCTACGAGCAGTACTTC.

The J gene is TRBJ2-3, the V gene TRBV27, with a tentative D call TRBD2 (5 bases). The CDR3 consists of 15 residues. V shed 7 bases and J shed 1 base, with 15 bases lying between them. Per the germline V gene, CDR1 is MNHEY and CDR2 is SMNVEV (reference sequence). The CDR3 nucleotides are TGTGCCAGCAAATTTTTTAAGGGAGGCACAGATACGCAGTATTTT. It specifies CASKFFKGGTDTQYF.

The rearrangement links TRBV4-3 to TRBJ2-1; 11 bases align to TRBD2. The V gene end was trimmed by 0 bases and the J gene end by 7 bases; junction bases not matched to a gene: 5. Germline V gives CDR1 LGHNA, CDR2 YSLEER. There are 16 residues in the CDR3. CDR3 amino acids: CASSQERLAGLNEQFF. The CDR3 DNA follows: TGCGCCAGCAGCCAAGAGAGACTAGCGGGGCTGAATGAGCAGTTCTTC.

This chain connects TRBV4-2 to TRBJ2-7, with a tentative D call TRBD1 (6 bases). Looked up from germline, CDR1 is LGHNA and CDR2 is YNFKEQ. CDR3 length: 14 residues. V dropped 1 base and J dropped 4 bases, with 11 bases sitting between them. CDR3 loop: CASSQVWTEYEQYF. The CDR3 nucleotides read TGTGCCAGCAGCCAAGTTTGGACAGAGTACGAGCAGTACTTC.

The rearrangement links TRBV30 to TRBJ1-2; a weak D match, TRBD1 (5 bases). Trimming removed 0 bases at V and 8 bases at J, with 13 bases between. This CDR3 has 13 residues. Looked up from germline, CDR1 is GTSNPN and CDR2 is SVGIG (reference sequence). The CDR3 reads CAWSVMGKGGYTF. CDR3 sequence (DNA): TGTGCCTGGAGTGTAATGGGAAAGGGGGGCTACACCTTC.

The V call is TRBV6-5, the J call TRBJ1-2, with a weak D call TRBD1 (5 bases). Trimming shortened V by 2 bases and J by 8 bases, and 18 bases separated the two germline ends. This CDR3 region has 15 residues. Germline values: CDR1 MNHEY, CDR2 SVGAGI. The CDR3 is CASSYRNGAASGYTF. In DNA form, the CDR3 reads TGTGCCAGCAGTTACCGCAATGGGGCAGCCTCAGGCTACACCTTC.

The chain recombines TRBV6-1 with TRBJ2-1; 7 nucleotides agree with TRBD2. Germline V gene data show CDR1 as MNHNS and CDR2 as SASEGT. The CDR3 loop spans 17 amino acids. The junction had 16 bases not matched to a gene; V was cut back by 4 bases and J by 7 bases. The CDR3 nucleotides read TGTGCCAGCAGTGGGACGACTACTAGCGCCCCTGGTAATGAGCAGTTCTTC. Protein sequence: CASSGTTTSAPGNEQFF.

The rearrangement uses TRBV27 and TRBJ2-1, with TRBD1 matching over 9 bases. The junction had 0 bases not matched to a gene; V was cut back by 3 bases and J by 6 bases. This CDR3 is 13 amino acids long. CDR1 is MNHEY and CDR2 is SMNVEV in the germline V gene (reference sequence). CDR3 in DNA: TGTGCCAGCAGTTTGGGACAGGGCAATGAGCAGTTCTTC. Encoded protein: CASSLGQGNEQFF.

The CDR3 region is CASSYGQGLSNYGYTF. As DNA, the CDR3 is TGTGCCAGCAGCTATGGACAGGGTCTTAGTAACTATGGCTACACCTTC. V is TRBV7-2 and J is TRBJ1-2, with TRBD1 identical over 8 bases. After removal of 4 bases from V and 1 base from J, the junction contained 8 bases not matched to a gene. From germline, CDR1 is SGHTA and CDR2 FQGNSA. The length of the CDR3 is 16 residues.

The V and J genes are TRBV19 and TRBJ2-5; TRBD2 matches at 13 bases. Germline CDR1 LNHDA, CDR2 SQIVND (reference sequence). The ends lost 6 bases at V and 7 bases at J; junction bases unmatched: 8. CDR3 length: 15 amino acids. CDR3 sequence: CASSKGLAGRGTQYF. CDR3 coding DNA: TGTGCCAGTAGCAAGGGACTAGCGGGACGGGGGACCCAGTACTTC.

V gene TRBV4-2 combines with J gene TRBJ2-3; tentatively, D is TRBD2 (7 bases). The germline V and J ends were trimmed by 1 base and 3 bases, with 17 bases remaining between them. The CDR3 is made up of 17 amino acids. Germline V gene data show CDR1 as LGHNA and CDR2 as YNFKEQ. CDR3 amino acids: CASSQAILGGATDTQYF. DNA for the CDR3: TGTGCCAGCAGCCAAGCCATTTTGGGGGGGGCAACAGATACGCAGTATTTT.